This entry lists 5 T cell receptor beta chains sequenced from one sample in a study of blood T cell repertoires in COVID-19. Using immunoSEQ multiplex PCR, the repertoire was profiled, and TCRdb retains in-frame clones only, with some absent. The sample has roughly 190,000 clones, around 84% seen once. Sequenced: peripheral blood. The receptors come from a man in his thirties or forties with active or convalescent COVID-19.

CDR3 sequence (DNA): TGTGCCAGCAGCTTTTCCAGGGGTGATGGCTACACCTTC. This gives the protein CASSFSRGDGYTF. The chain uses TRBV7-8 and TRBJ1-2; weak D call: TRBD1 (6 bases). The germline V gene has CDR1 SGHVS and CDR2 FQNEAQ. CDR3 size: 13 residues. Trimming pared 3 bases from V and 6 bases from J, leaving 11 bases between.

V usage is TRBV24-1 and J usage is TRBJ1-4; TRBD1 matches 10 bases. V gave up 3 bases and J gave up 9 bases; unmatched junction bases: 6. Germline values: CDR1 KGHDR, CDR2 SFDVKD. CDR3 length equals 15 residues. In nucleotides, the CDR3 is TGTGCCACCAGTGATGGAGGACAGGGGGATCAAAAACTGTTTTTT. Encoded protein: CATSDGGQGDQKLFF.

This chain links TRBV15 with TRBJ2-3; TRBD2 matches at 9 bases. V trimming: 2 bases; J trimming: 2 bases; junction bases outside the gene matches: 2. This CDR3 region has 15 residues. Germline CDR1 reads LNHNV; CDR2 reads YYDKDF (reference sequence). CDR3 DNA: TGTGCCACCAGCAGACAGCGGGGGGACACAGATACGCAGTATTTT. Translated, it gives CATSRQRGDTDTQYF.

The chain employs TRBV5-4 and TRBJ2-3; tentative D call: TRBD2 (5 bases). The CDR3 runs to 13 residues. V lost 1 base to trimming and J lost 4 bases, with 7 bases between them. CDR1 and CDR2 (germline): SGHNT, YYREEE (reference sequence). The CDR3 bases are TGTGCCAGCAGCTTGCCGGGGTCAGATACGCAGTATTTT. It encodes CASSLPGSDTQYF.

The V and J genes are TRBV9 and TRBJ1-5; 10 positions agree with TRBD1. This CDR3 region has 17 residues. Germline V gene lookup returns CDR1 SGDLS and CDR2 YYNGEE. V was pared by 0 bases and J by 1 base, with 4 bases of the junction left unmatched. Written as DNA, the CDR3 is TGTGCCAGCAGCGTAGTCCCGGGACAGGGGAGCAATCAGCCCCAGCATTTT. It yields the protein CASSVVPGQGSNQPQHF.